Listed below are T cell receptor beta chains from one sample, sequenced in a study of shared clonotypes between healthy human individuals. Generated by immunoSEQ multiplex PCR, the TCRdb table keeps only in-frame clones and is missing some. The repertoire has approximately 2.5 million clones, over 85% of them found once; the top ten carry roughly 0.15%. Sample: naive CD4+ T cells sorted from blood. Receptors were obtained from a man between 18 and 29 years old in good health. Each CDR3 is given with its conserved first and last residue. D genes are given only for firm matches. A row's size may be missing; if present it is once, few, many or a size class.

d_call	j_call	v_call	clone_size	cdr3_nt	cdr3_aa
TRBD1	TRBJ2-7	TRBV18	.	TGTGCCAGCTCACCGCAACAGGGGGTGATCTACGAGCAGTACTTC	CASSPQQGVIYEQYF
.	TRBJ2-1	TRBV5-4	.	TGTGCCAGCAGGAGGGGAGGGGGAATGAGTGATGAGCAGTTCTTC	CASRRGGGMSDEQFF
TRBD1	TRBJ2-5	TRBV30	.	TGTGCCTGGAGCGGGTGGACAGGGGGTGAGACCCAGTACTTC	CAWSGWTGGETQYF
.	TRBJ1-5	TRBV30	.	TGTGCCTGGAGTTCGGGGACCAATCAGCCCCAGCATTTT	CAWSSGTNQPQHF
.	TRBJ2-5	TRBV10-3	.	TGTGCCATCAGCCCAACATCCCTAGCTGAAGAGACCCAGTACTTC	CAISPTSLAEETQYF
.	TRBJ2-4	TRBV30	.	TGTGCCCGCCGCCGGCGAGCCAAAAACATTCAGTACTTC	CARRRRAKNIQYF
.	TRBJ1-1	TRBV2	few	TGTGCCAGCAGTCAGGACAGATCGAACACTGAAGCTTTCTTT	CASSQDRSNTEAFF
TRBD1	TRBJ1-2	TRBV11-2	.	TGTGCCAGCAGCACCTACCCGGGACAGTCCCGCGATGGCTACACCTTC	CASSTYPGQSRDGYTF
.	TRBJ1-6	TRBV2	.	TGTGCCAGCAGTCCTTCGACCGGGACACCAAATTCACCCCTCCACTTT	CASSPSTGTPNSPLHF
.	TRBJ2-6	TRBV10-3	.	TGTGCCACTCTGACAGGCCGCGACTCTGGGGCCAACGTCCTGACTTTC	CATLTGRDSGANVLTF
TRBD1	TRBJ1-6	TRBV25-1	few	TGTGCCAGCAGCAGGGGGCTGGATAATTCACCCCTCCACTTT	CASSRGLDNSPLHF
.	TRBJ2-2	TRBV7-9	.	TGTGCCTCATGGAGGGGAACCGGGGAGCTGTTTTTT	CASWRGTGELFF